By share, the clone carrying this TCR beta chain counts as large (0.1 to 1%). Antigen: not known. Germline CDR1 MNHEY, CDR2 SVGAGI. This CDR3 comprises 16 residues. V lost 3 bases and J 3 bases, leaving 17 bases between the germline ends. Using around 14 ng of total RNA, TCR libraries were made with the QIAseq Immune Repertoire TCR panel. TCRdb reanalysed the reads using MiXCR and keeps one entry per CDR3 protein. The sample records approximately 500 distinct CDR3 sequences, roughly 10% being singletons. This entry is derived from a study of circulating CD8 cells and anti-PD-1 response in melanoma. Study-wide context: Nivolumab was given intravenously at 3 mg/kg every 2 weeks. Responders had complete or partial responses; non-responders had stable or progressive disease.

Points from the study as a whole: Under 7.5% of TRB clonotypes were shared between subsets at M1.

Sorting of live CD3+CD8+TCRalphabeta+ cells by PD-1 and/or TIGIT gave four subsets. The starting material was CD8+ T cells from PBMCs, obtained at baseline or after one month of anti-PD-1 therapy (not recorded which). This rearrangement joins TRBV6-5 to TRBJ2-5, with a tentative D call TRBD2 (6 bases). This receptor was taken from a human donor with melanoma. CDR3 in amino acids: CASSYFFGGAEETQYF. In DNA form, the CDR3 reads TGTGCCAGCAGTTATTTTTTCGGGGGTGCGGAAGAGACCCAGTACTTC.